Listed here are 2 T cell receptor beta chains from one sample, sequenced in a study of blood T cell repertoires in COVID-19. The method was immunoSEQ multiplex PCR; TCRdb's version includes in-frame clones alone and lacks a portion of them. In the table there are about 100,000 clones, around 80% of which are singletons. Sequencing input: peripheral blood. The origin of the receptors is a man aged 65 to 79 with acute or convalescent COVID-19.

The chain has TRBV7-6 and TRBJ2-7, with D tentatively TRBD1 (6 bases). CDR1 is SGHVS, CDR2 FNYEAQ, per germline. This CDR3 contains 15 residues. Between the trimmed V and J ends, which lost 4 bases and 6 bases, there was a span of 19 bases. Here the CDR3 reads CASSSQTGFVSEQYF. Here the CDR3 DNA reads TGTGCCAGCAGCTCACAAACAGGGTTTGTATCCGAGCAGTACTTC.

The chain uses TRBV11-1 and TRBJ2-1; 8 positions match TRBD1. This CDR3 has 13 residues. Germline CDR1 SGHAT, CDR2 FQDESV (reference sequence). V shed 3 bases and J 7 bases; nucleotides not matched to a gene: 2. The CDR3 loop is CASSLGQENEQFF. In nucleotides, the CDR3 is TGTGCCAGCAGCTTGGGACAGGAGAATGAGCAGTTCTTC. The entire variable domain, with the rest obtained from reference TRBV11-1 and TRBJ2-1, is as follows: EAEVAQSPRYKITEKSQAVAFWCDPISGHATLYWYRQILGQGPELLVQFQDESVVDDSQLPKDRFSAERLKGVDSTLKIQPAELGDSAMYLCASSLGQENEQFFGPGTRLTVL.